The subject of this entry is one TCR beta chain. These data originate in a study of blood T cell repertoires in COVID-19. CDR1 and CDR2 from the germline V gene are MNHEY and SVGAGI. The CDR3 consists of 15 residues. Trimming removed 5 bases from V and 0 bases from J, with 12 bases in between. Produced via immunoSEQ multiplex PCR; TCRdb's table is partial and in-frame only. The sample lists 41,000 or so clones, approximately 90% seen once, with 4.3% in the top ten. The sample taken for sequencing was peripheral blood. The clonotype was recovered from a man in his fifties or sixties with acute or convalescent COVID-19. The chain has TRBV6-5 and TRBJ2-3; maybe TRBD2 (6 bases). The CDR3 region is CASSLAPTSTDTQYF. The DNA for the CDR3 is TGTGCCAGCAGTCTAGCGCCTACTAGCACAGATACGCAGTATTTT.